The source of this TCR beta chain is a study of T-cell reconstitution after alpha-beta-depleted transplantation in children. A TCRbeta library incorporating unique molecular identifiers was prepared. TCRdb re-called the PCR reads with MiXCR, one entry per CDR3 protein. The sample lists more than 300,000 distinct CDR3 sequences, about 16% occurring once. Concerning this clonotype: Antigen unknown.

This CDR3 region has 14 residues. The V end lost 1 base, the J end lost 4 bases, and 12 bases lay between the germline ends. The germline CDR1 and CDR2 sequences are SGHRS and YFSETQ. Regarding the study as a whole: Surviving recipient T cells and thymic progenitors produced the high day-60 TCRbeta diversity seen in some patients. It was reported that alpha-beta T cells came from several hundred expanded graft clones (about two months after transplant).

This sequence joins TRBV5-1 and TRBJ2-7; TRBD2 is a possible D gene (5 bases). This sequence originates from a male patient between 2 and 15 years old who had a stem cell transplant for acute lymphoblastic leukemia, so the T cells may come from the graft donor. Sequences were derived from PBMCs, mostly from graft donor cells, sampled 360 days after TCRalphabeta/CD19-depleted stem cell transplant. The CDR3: CASSLSGLKYEQYF. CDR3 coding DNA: TGCGCCAGCAGCTTGTCTGGACTGAAATACGAGCAGTACTTC.